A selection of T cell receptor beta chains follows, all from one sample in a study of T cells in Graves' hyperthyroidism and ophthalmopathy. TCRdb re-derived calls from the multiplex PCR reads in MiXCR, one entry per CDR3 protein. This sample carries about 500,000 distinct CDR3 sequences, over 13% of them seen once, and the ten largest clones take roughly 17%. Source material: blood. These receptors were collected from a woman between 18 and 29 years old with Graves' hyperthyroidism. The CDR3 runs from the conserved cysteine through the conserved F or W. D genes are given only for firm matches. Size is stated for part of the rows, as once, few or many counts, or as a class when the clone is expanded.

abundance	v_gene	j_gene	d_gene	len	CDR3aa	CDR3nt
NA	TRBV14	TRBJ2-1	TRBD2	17	CASSQEEGTSGWNEQFF	TGTGCCAGCAGCCAAGAAGAGGGGACTAGCGGGTGGAATGAGCAGTTCTTC
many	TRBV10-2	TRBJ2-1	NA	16	CASSGTGTQYDNEQFF	TGCGCCAGCAGTGGGACCGGGACTCAGTACGACAATGAGCAGTTCTTC
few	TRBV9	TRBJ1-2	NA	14	CASSVGGAGGGYTF	TGTGCCAGCAGCGTAGGGGGGGCTGGCGGTGGCTACACCTTC
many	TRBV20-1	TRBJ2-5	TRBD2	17	CSARDKLRREGIETQYF	TGCAGTGCTAGAGATAAGTTAAGGCGGGAGGGCATAGAGACCCAGTACTTC
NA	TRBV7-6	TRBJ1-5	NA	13	CASARVDNQPQHF	TGTGCCAGCGCCAGGGTCGACAATCAGCCCCAGCATTTT
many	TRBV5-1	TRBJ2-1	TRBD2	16	CASSLAAGGPADEQFF	TGCGCCAGCAGCTTGGCAGCGGGAGGGCCGGCGGATGAGCAGTTCTTC
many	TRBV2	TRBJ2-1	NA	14	CASRGGGIYNEQFF	TGTGCCAGCAGGGGGGGGGGCATATACAATGAGCAGTTCTTC
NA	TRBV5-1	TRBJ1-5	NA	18	CVSSLGGGPESSNQPQHF	TGCGTCAGCAGCTTGGGTGGGGGCCCTGAAAGCAGCAATCAGCCCCAGCATTTT
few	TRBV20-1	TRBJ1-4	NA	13	CSANPGGHEKLFF	TGCAGTGCTAATCCGGGCGGTCACGAAAAACTGTTTTTT
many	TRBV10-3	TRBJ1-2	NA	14	CATPRGAGGYGYTF	TGTGCCACCCCCCGAGGGGCAGGAGGGTATGGCTACACCTTC
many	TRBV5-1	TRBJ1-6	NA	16	CASSLAKSARMSPLHF	TGCGCCAGCAGCTTGGCCAAGTCCGCCAGGATGTCACCCCTCCACTTT
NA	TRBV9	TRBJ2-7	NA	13	CASSVKGWDEQYF	TGTGCCAGCAGCGTAAAGGGCTGGGACGAGCAGTACTTC
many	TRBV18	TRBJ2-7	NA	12	CASSPGTYEQYF	TGTGCCAGCAGCCCGGGGACGTACGAGCAGTACTTC
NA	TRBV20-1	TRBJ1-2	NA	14	CSAKRGEANYGYTF	TGCAGTGCTAAGAGGGGGGAAGCTAACTATGGCTACACCTTC
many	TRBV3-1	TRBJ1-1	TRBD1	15	CASSQAPTGYTEAFF	TGTGCCAGCAGCCAAGCCCCGACAGGGTACACTGAAGCTTTCTTT
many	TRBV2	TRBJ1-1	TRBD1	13	CASSPDRGRVAFF	TGTGCCAGCAGCCCGGACAGGGGGCGGGTAGCTTTCTTT
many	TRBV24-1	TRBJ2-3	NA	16	CATSDQGQGGTDTQYF	TGTGCCACCAGTGACCAAGGCCAGGGAGGCACAGATACGCAGTATTTT
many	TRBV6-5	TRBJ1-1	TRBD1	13	CASSYWDSLEAFF	TGTGCCAGCAGTTACTGGGACAGCCTAGAAGCTTTCTTT
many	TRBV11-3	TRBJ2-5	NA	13	CASSFNSPETQYF	TGTGCCAGCAGCTTCAACAGCCCAGAGACCCAGTACTTC
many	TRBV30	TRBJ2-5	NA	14	CAWSRGVSGETQYF	TGTGCCTGGAGTAGGGGAGTTTCAGGGGAGACCCAGTACTTC
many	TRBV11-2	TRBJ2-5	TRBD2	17	CASSRGGGLQLRETQYF	TGTGCCAGCAGCCGCGGGGGGGGACTACAATTGAGGGAGACCCAGTACTTC
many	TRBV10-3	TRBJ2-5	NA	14	CAISGMTSRLDQYF	TGTGCCATCAGCGGGATGACGAGCCGTCTGGACCAGTACTTC
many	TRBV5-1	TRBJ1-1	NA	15	CASSLLGHGYTEAFF	TGCGCCAGCAGCTTGTTAGGGCACGGGTACACTGAAGCTTTCTTT
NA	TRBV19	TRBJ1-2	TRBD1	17	CASSMVGQTVANYGYTF	TGTGCCAGTAGTATGGTGGGACAGACCGTTGCTAACTATGGCTACACCTTC
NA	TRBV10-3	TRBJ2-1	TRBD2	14	CAIGLAGGYNEQFF	TGTGCCATCGGACTAGCGGGAGGGTACAATGAGCAGTTCTTC
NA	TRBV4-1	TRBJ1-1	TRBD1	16	CASSLYRGPENTEAFF	TGCGCCAGCAGCCTATACAGGGGCCCTGAGAACACTGAAGCTTTCTTT
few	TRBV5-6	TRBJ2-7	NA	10	CASSSREQYF	TGTGCCAGCAGCTCCCGCGAGCAGTACTTC
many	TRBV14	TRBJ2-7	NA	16	CASSQGVGSTSYEQYF	TGTGCCAGCAGCCAAGGGGTCGGGAGTACTTCCTACGAGCAGTACTTC
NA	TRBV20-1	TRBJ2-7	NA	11	CSAAVRGEQYF	TGCAGTGCAGCGGTCAGGGGCGAGCAGTACTTC
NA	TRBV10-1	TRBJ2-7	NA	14	CASTQRPDGYEQYF	TGCGCCAGCACCCAGCGGCCCGATGGATACGAGCAGTACTTC
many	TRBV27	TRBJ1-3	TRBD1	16	CASSPWTGSSGNTIYF	TGTGCCAGCAGTCCCTGGACAGGGAGCTCTGGAAACACCATATATTTT
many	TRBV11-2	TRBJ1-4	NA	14	CASSQDRRGEKLFF	TGTGCCAGCAGCCAGGACCGTAGGGGGGAAAAACTGTTTTTT
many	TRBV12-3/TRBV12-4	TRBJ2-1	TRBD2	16	CASSPPGLAGVNEQFF	TGTGCCAGCAGCCCCCCGGGACTAGCGGGAGTAAATGAGCAGTTCTTC
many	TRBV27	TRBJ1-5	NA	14	CASSLSDGNQPQHF	TGTGCCAGCAGTTTATCGGACGGGAATCAGCCCCAGCATTTT
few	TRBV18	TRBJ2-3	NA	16	CASSQGGAPSTDTQYF	TGTGCCAGCTCGCAGGGCGGGGCACCTAGCACAGATACGCAGTATTTT
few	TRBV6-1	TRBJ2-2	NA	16	CASRNYQGANTGELFF	TGTGCCAGCCGGAATTATCAGGGTGCGAACACCGGGGAGCTGTTTTTT
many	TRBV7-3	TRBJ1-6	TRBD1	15	CASSSYGTANSPLHF	TGTGCCAGCAGCTCTTACGGGACAGCAAATTCACCCCTCCACTTT
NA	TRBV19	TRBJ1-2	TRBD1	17	CASMPSGGGQGDYGYTF	TGTGCCAGTATGCCATCAGGGGGAGGACAGGGGGACTATGGCTACACCTTC
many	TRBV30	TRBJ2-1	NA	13	CAWSVSGFNEQFF	TGTGCCTGGAGTGTATCAGGGTTCAATGAGCAGTTCTTC
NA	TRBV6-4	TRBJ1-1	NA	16	CASSDPYTGAGTEAFF	TGTGCCAGCAGTGACCCTTATACGGGGGCCGGCACTGAAGCTTTCTTT
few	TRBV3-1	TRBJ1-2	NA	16	CASSHGPVLSHYGYTF	TGTGCCAGCAGCCATGGCCCAGTCCTATCCCACTATGGCTACACCTTC
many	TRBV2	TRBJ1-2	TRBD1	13	CASSRTGVYGYTF	TGTGCCAGCAGTCGGACAGGGGTCTATGGCTACACCTTC
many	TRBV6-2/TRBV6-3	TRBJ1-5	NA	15	CASSPPGPLYQPQHF	TGTGCCAGCAGTCCCCCGGGACCCCTCTATCAGCCCCAGCATTTT
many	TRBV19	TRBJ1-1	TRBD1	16	CASSIERDRPLVGAFF	TGTGCCAGTAGTATAGAGCGGGACAGGCCCCTCGTCGGGGCTTTCTTT
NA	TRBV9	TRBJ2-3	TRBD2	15	CASSVTGGGTDTQYF	TGTGCCAGCAGCGTCACGGGAGGAGGGACAGATACGCAGTATTTT